The 19 T cell receptor beta chains given below trace back to one sample, sequenced in a study of lymphopenia after photon versus proton radiotherapy. TCRdb's copy holds only in-frame clones and misses some; the assay was immunoSEQ multiplex PCR. The table has 55,000 to 70,000 clones, 92% seen once. The source was peripheral blood, collected from a patient treated with photon-based radiotherapy. These TCRs come from a woman aged 40 to 49 with cholangiocarcinoma.

The chain couples TRBV4-2 to TRBJ2-5, with a possible D match to TRBD1 (5 bases). Trimming stripped 3 bases from V and 4 bases from J, with 12 bases between. The CDR3 has 14 residues. Germline CDR1 and CDR2: LGHNA and YNFKEQ. The CDR3 DNA sequence: TGTGCCAGCAGCCAGGGGCAGGCCGCAGAGACCCAGTACTTC. It translates to CASSQGQAAETQYF.

This chain links TRBV7-6 with TRBJ1-1; 8 bases are a match to TRBD1. CDR1 and CDR2 from the germline V gene are SGHVS and FNYEAQ. The CDR3 is made up of 14 amino acids. V was pared by 2 bases and J by 6 bases, with 5 bases of the junction left unmatched. The CDR3 nucleotides are TGTGCCAGCAGCTTATCGGACAGGGTTTCTGAAGCTTTCTTT. As protein: CASSLSDRVSEAFF.

The chain carries TRBV7-2 and TRBJ2-5, with TRBD1 identical over 10 bases. With 1 base clipped from V and 1 base from J, the junction kept 6 bases outside the gene matches. The CDR3 loop spans 17 amino acids. CDR1 is SGHTA, CDR2 FQGNSA, per germline. This CDR3 is CASSLVGTGAGQETQYF. CDR3 DNA sequence: TGTGCCAGCAGCTTAGTTGGGACAGGGGCCGGCCAAGAGACCCAGTACTTC.

The rearrangement links TRBV7-6 to TRBJ1-1, with D possibly TRBD1 on 6 matching bases. The CDR3 runs to 14 residues. V lost 5 bases and J lost 4, with 14 bases in between. The germline gives CDR1 SGHVS, CDR2 FNYEAQ. Here the CDR3 reads CASSAIGGPTEAFF. The CDR3 DNA is TGTGCCAGCAGCGCCATTGGGGGGCCCACTGAAGCTTTCTTT.

V and J are TRBV2 and TRBJ1-1; the D gene is possibly TRBD1 (6 bases). CDR3 size: 14 residues. From germline, CDR1 is SNHLY and CDR2 FYNNEI. Trimming left V 7 bases short and J 0 bases short, with 12 bases between. The DNA for the CDR3 is TGTGCCAGCACCGGACAGAGGATGAACACTGAAGCTTTCTTT. The encoded protein is CASTGQRMNTEAFF. The variable domain in full, with the rest retrieved from reference TRBV2 and TRBJ1-1, is EPEVTQTPSHQVTQMGQEVILRCVPISNHLYFYWYRQILGQKVEFLVSFYNNEISEKSEIFDDQFSVERPDGSNFTLKIRSTKLEDSAMYFCASTGQRMNTEAFFGQGTRLTVV.

The table lists this clone with a count of one. The chain combines TRBV19 with TRBJ2-4, with D perhaps being TRBD1 or TRBD2 (5 bases each). The CDR3 totals 13 residues. Looked up from germline, CDR1 is LNHDA and CDR2 is SQIVND (reference sequence). V was shortened by 4 bases and J by 10 bases, with 14 bases between the two germline ends. The chain's CDR3 is CASSSPGPEIQYF. Here the CDR3 DNA reads TGTGCCAGTAGTAGTCCGGGGCCCGAGATTCAGTACTTC.

The chain couples TRBV20-1 to TRBJ2-3, with a weak D call TRBD1 (6 bases). The CDR3 length is 11 residues. The germline CDR1 and CDR2 sequences are DFQATT and SNEGSKA (reference sequence). V was clipped by 3 bases and J by 6 bases, with 7 bases between them. The CDR3 loop reads CSASQGDTQYF. In nucleotides, the CDR3 is TGCAGTGCTAGCCAGGGGGATACGCAGTATTTT.

A word on this clone: An end of the junction does not agree with germline; a read error may underlie this. This chain links TRBV27 with TRBJ2-2; the match to TRBD1 covers 9 bases. This CDR3 spans 14 amino acids. Germline V gene sequence: CDR1 MNHEY, CDR2 SMNVEV (reference sequence). The CDR3 bases are TGTGCCAGCAATTTACAGGGGGCGGACGGGGAGCTGTTTTTT. It encodes CASNLQGADGELFF.

This clone was observed a single time. The CDR3 loop is CATSLGQSYEQYF. In nucleotides, the CDR3 is TGTGCCACCAGCCTAGGACAGTCCTACGAGCAGTACTTC. The J gene is TRBJ2-7, the V gene TRBV10-3; the D gene is possibly TRBD1 (6 bases). The CDR3 sequence is 13 residues long. Germline-derived CDR1 and CDR2 are ENHRY and SYGVKD. Trimming took 10 bases from V and 1 from J, leaving 14 bases between them.

In this sample, this clone turned up once. CDR3 bases: TGCGCCAGCAGCTTGGCCGGGCTTGGCACTGAAGCTTTCTTT. Translating it yields CASSLAGLGTEAFF. The genes are TRBV5-1 and TRBJ1-1; D not resolved. The CDR3 length is 14 residues. CDR1 and CDR2 (germline): SGHRS, YFSETQ. V lost 0 bases and J 4 bases, leaving 10 bases between the germline ends.

V and J are TRBV6-5 and TRBJ2-3; D remains ambiguous. The CDR3 loop spans 13 amino acids. Between the trimmed V and J ends, which lost 2 bases and 2 bases, there was a span of 5 bases. Germline CDR1 MNHEY, CDR2 SVGAGI. DNA for the CDR3: TGTGCCAGCAGTTACACCTTCACAGATACGCAGTATTTT. Amino acids: CASSYTFTDTQYF.

This CDR3 is CASSQVHSLYGYTF. In DNA form, the CDR3 reads TGTGCCAGCAGCCAAGTCCACAGCCTCTATGGCTACACCTTC. This chain connects TRBV5-6 to TRBJ1-2; D gene uncertain. Germline loops: CDR1 SGHDT, CDR2 YYEEEE. This CDR3 has 14 amino acids. Trimming cost V 4 bases and J 4 bases, with 14 bases left between them. The full variable domain, in which reference TRBV5-6 and TRBJ1-2 provide the parts outside the CDR3, is DAGVTQSPTHLIKTRGQQVTLRCSPKSGHDTVSWYQQALGQGPQFIFQYYEEEERQRGNFPDRFSGHQFPNYSSELNVNALLLGDSALYLCASSQVHSLYGYTFGSGTRLTVV.

The chain carries TRBV6-1 and TRBJ1-3; D unclear. This CDR3 region has 16 residues. Germline CDR1 reads MNHNS; CDR2 reads SASEGT. The V end lost 4 bases, the J end lost 4 bases, and 17 bases lay between the germline ends. The CDR3 spells CASSALSGAVGNTIYF. In DNA, the CDR3 is TGTGCCAGCAGTGCGCTCTCAGGAGCGGTGGGAAACACCATATATTTT.

The chain employs TRBV5-1 and TRBJ2-7, with 11 bases lining up with TRBD2. There are 13 residues in the CDR3. Per the germline V gene, CDR1 is SGHRS and CDR2 is YFSETQ. Losses at the gene ends were 4 bases for V and 5 bases for J; bases not matched to a gene: 2. CDR3 in amino acids: CASSVSGGDEQYF. CDR3 nucleotide sequence: TGCGCCAGCAGCGTTAGCGGGGGGGACGAGCAGTACTTC.

The chain links TRBV4-1 to TRBJ2-5; 11 bases match TRBD2. CDR1 and CDR2 (germline): MGHRA, YSYEKL. V lost 6 bases to trimming and J lost 5 bases; unmatched junction nucleotides: 8. The CDR3 is 15 amino acids. The CDR3 loop reads CASSMGLAGGETQYF. Written as DNA, the CDR3 is TGCGCCAGCAGTATGGGGCTAGCGGGAGGTGAGACCCAGTACTTC.

The V call is TRBV7-9, the J call TRBJ1-1; D is ambiguous. Deletions cut 7 bases from V and 0 bases from J, with 9 bases between. The CDR3 loop spans 13 amino acids. CDR1 and CDR2 from the germline V gene are SEHNR and FQNEAQ (reference sequence). The CDR3 sequence: CASNPDLNTEAFF. DNA of the CDR3: TGTGCCAGCAACCCGGACCTGAACACTGAAGCTTTCTTT.

The chain recombines TRBV5-1 with TRBJ2-5; 9 bases map to TRBD2. Trimming took 0 bases from V and 5 from J; bases not matched to a gene: 8. Germline CDR1 is SGHRS and CDR2 is YFSETQ. The CDR3 extends over 16 amino acids. The CDR3 reads CASSLGLGLAGETQYF. In nucleotides, the CDR3 is TGCGCCAGCAGCTTGGGCCTGGGACTAGCTGGGGAGACCCAGTACTTC.

DNA of the CDR3: TGTGCCAGCAGCAATGACCCGGGTAGGGTCGAGCAGTACTTC. Its translation: CASSNDPGRVEQYF. This chain joins TRBV7-9 and TRBJ2-7; D not resolved. In germline, CDR1 is SEHNR, CDR2 FQNEAQ (reference sequence). The CDR3 is made up of 14 amino acids. V was pared by 5 bases and J by 6 bases, with 17 bases between.

In DNA, the CDR3 is TGTGCCAGCAGCCCCCTGGTAGCGAGCGCCTACGAGCAGTACTTC. Translating gives CASSPLVASAYEQYF. J is TRBJ2-7 and V is TRBV7-6, with a possible D match to TRBD2 (5 bases). The CDR3 covers 15 residues. Trimming left V 5 bases short and J 2 bases short, with 16 bases between. In germline, CDR1 is SGHVS, CDR2 FNYEAQ.